The clone carrying this TCR beta chain was picked up a small number of times. Its antigen is not identified. This sample is drawn from a study of blood T cells in healthy people across ages. The CDR3 consists of 15 residues. Germline V CDR1 and CDR2: SGHRS, YFSETQ. J lost 5 bases, V lost 0 bases, and 6 bases had no gene match. About 9.9 milliliters of peripheral blood were drawn from each donor. A minimum of 7 million PBMCs was isolated per sample. The use of a sample-barcoded 5' primer and a J-beta primer mix characterized a second PCR of about 7 to 12 cycles. TCRdb reanalysed the 5' RACE reads using MiXCR and keeps one entry per CDR3 protein. The data hold some 1.7 million distinct CDR3 sequences, with 28% observed a single time. Findings and caveats of the study: Strong correlation linked observed beta diversity and percent naive T cells. Long-lived donors exceeded aged donors in naive CD4+ cells and diversity.

The V and J genes are TRBV5-1 and TRBJ1-1; TRBD1 matches at 8 bases. The receptor comes from a woman between 25 and 40 years old in good health. Sequencing input: blood. The CDR3 sequence: CASSLADRVGTEAFF. DNA of the CDR3: TGCGCCAGCAGCTTGGCGGACAGGGTAGGAACTGAAGCTTTCTTT. The whole variable domain, remainder taken from reference TRBV5-1 and TRBJ1-1, is KAGVTQTPRYLIKTRGQQVTLSCSPISGHRSVSWYQQTPGQGLQFLFEYFSETQRNKGNFPGRFSGRQFSNSRSEMNVSTLELGDSALYLCASSLADRVGTEAFFGQGTRLTVV.